These 31 T cell receptor beta chains came from one sample sequenced in a study of OX40 agonist ivuxolimab in advanced cancers. Method: immunoSEQ multiplex PCR; TCRdb's copy keeps in-frame clones and lacks some. The sample includes about 100,000 clones, 94% of them seen just once. The material sequenced was CD4+ or CD8+ T cells sorted from blood, taken in a trial of the OX40 agonist ivuxolimab. These receptors originate from an adult with an advanced solid tumor such as melanoma, head and neck, liver or kidney cancer.

This rearrangement joins TRBV27 to TRBJ2-7, with D perhaps matching TRBD1 or TRBD2 (5 bases each). V was shortened by 6 bases and J by 0 bases, with 9 bases between the two germline ends. Germline V gene sequence: CDR1 MNHEY, CDR2 SMNVEV (reference sequence). The length of the CDR3 is 13 residues. CDR3 sequence reads: CASSAGSSYEQYF. The CDR3 DNA sequence: TGTGCCAGCAGCGCAGGGAGCTCCTACGAGCAGTACTTC.

CDR3 nucleotide sequence: TGCGCCAGCAGCCAAGCAGGGAGTTACTCCTACGAGCAGTACTTC. Its translation is CASSQAGSYSYEQYF. V usage is TRBV4-3 and J usage is TRBJ2-7; perhaps D is TRBD1 or TRBD2 (5 bases each). The CDR3 is made up of 15 amino acids. V gave up 1 base and J gave up 0 bases, with 10 bases separating them. Germline values: CDR1 LGHNA, CDR2 YSLEER.

Concerning this clone: The junction departs from the called germline gene at one end, perhaps through a read error. The chain recombines TRBV12-5 with TRBJ2-3, with D perhaps TRBD1 or TRBD2 (5 bases each). This CDR3 contains 14 residues. Germline loops: CDR1 LGHNT, CDR2 FRNRAP. The DNA of the CDR3 is TGTGCTAGTGTTTTGGACTGGGGCGCAGATACGCAGTATTTT. Its translation: CASVLDWGADTQYF.

The CDR3, as DNA: TGTGCCAGCCGACCGGGACAGTTTGTTGAAAAACTGTTTTTT. Translating gives CASRPGQFVEKLFF. The genes are TRBV10-3 and TRBJ1-4, with 7 bases matching TRBD1. The ends lost 10 bases at V and 7 bases at J; junction bases unmatched: 12. The CDR3 runs to 14 residues. Germline V lookup: CDR1 ENHRY, CDR2 SYGVKD.

This chain links TRBV6-5 with TRBJ2-7; D could derive from TRBD1 or TRBD2 (6 bases each). V gave up 8 bases and J gave up 3 bases, with 17 bases separating them. The CDR3 totals 14 residues. Per germline, CDR1 MNHEY and CDR2 SVGAGI. The CDR3 sequence: CASRPGGPVYEQYF. In DNA, the CDR3 is TGTGCCAGCCGCCCCGGGGGCCCGGTCTACGAGCAGTACTTC.

As DNA, the CDR3 is TGTGCCAGCAGCCCCTACAGTGGTGAGACCCAGTACTTC. Amino acid sequence: CASSPYSGETQYF. This chain joins TRBV5-4 and TRBJ2-5; D unclear. The CDR3 is 13 amino acids. Germline V gene lookup returns CDR1 SGHNT and CDR2 YYREEE (reference sequence). V lost 4 bases, J lost 5 bases, and 12 bases lay in between.

The genes are TRBV19 and TRBJ1-2; maybe TRBD1 (5 bases). The CDR3 covers 14 residues. Germline V lookup: CDR1 LNHDA, CDR2 SQIVND (reference sequence). V was cut by 3 bases and J by 1 base, with 9 bases left in between. The chain's CDR3 is CASSIGRVNYGYTF. CDR3 coding DNA: TGTGCCAGTAGTATTGGCAGGGTTAACTATGGCTACACCTTC.

The rearrangement uses TRBV5-1 and TRBJ2-3; TRBD1 or TRBD2 may be the D gene (5 bases each). The CDR3 length is 15 residues. Between the trimmed V and J ends, which lost 0 bases and 2 bases, there was a span of 10 bases. Germline V gene lookup returns CDR1 SGHRS and CDR2 YFSETQ. The DNA for the CDR3 is TGCGCCAGCAGCTTGGGGGACCTCTCCACAGATACGCAGTATTTT. It is translated as CASSLGDLSTDTQYF.

This clone was recorded once. The chain employs TRBV5-1 and TRBJ1-2; no reliable D call. Per the germline V gene, CDR1 is SGHRS and CDR2 is YFSETQ. Trimming removed 1 base from V and 2 bases from J, with 12 bases in between. CDR3 length: 15 residues. CDR3 nucleotide sequence: TGCGCCAGCAGCTTGATAATGTTCGGAAACTATGGCTACACCTTC. Its protein product is CASSLIMFGNYGYTF.

The V and J genes are TRBV18 and TRBJ1-4; D perhaps matches TRBD1 (5 bases). This CDR3 region has 17 residues. Trimming stripped 3 bases from V and 5 bases from J, with 19 bases between. Germline assignment: CDR1 KGHSH and CDR2 LQKENI. The CDR3 reads CASSPSTPGAANEKLFF. The CDR3 coding sequence is TGTGCCAGCTCACCTTCGACCCCCGGGGCAGCAAATGAAAAACTGTTTTTT.

The sample holds one count of this clone. This chain links TRBV9 with TRBJ2-5, with no clear D. V was trimmed by 2 bases and J by 5 bases, leaving 7 bases between them. Germline loops: CDR1 SGDLS, CDR2 YYNGEE. The CDR3 extends over 12 amino acids. The CDR3 sequence: CASSVSEETQYF. In DNA, the CDR3 is TGTGCCAGCAGCGTGTCGGAGGAGACCCAGTACTTC.

This chain uses TRBV27 with TRBJ1-6; maybe TRBD1 (6 bases). Germline CDR1 is MNHEY and CDR2 is SMNVEV (reference sequence). Trimming took 0 bases from V and 4 from J, leaving 10 bases between them. This CDR3 spans 16 amino acids. CDR3 DNA sequence: TGTGCCAGCAGTTTATCACAGGGCCTTTATAATTCACCCCTCCACTTT. Translating it yields CASSLSQGLYNSPLHF.

The V gene is TRBV7-3, the J gene TRBJ2-1; 10 positions match TRBD1. CDR3 length: 14 amino acids. Germline V gene sequence: CDR1 SGHTA, CDR2 FQGTGA. Trimming at V came to 3 bases and at J to 9 bases, leaving 5 bases not matched to a gene. This CDR3 reads CASSLTGGYIEQFF. The CDR3 DNA follows: TGTGCCAGCAGCTTGACAGGGGGCTATATTGAGCAGTTCTTC.

The V call is TRBV7-2, the J call TRBJ1-2; 11 bases align to TRBD1. CDR1 SGHTA and CDR2 FQGNSA come from the germline V gene. J lost 4 bases, V lost 5 bases, and 6 bases had no gene match. CDR3 length equals 15 residues. The CDR3 sequence is CASSPSGTGGYGYTF. CDR3 sequence (DNA): TGTGCCAGCAGCCCCAGCGGGACAGGGGGCTATGGCTACACCTTC.

This chain uses TRBV4-1 with TRBJ2-7; 8 positions match TRBD1. The length of the CDR3 is 14 residues. The trim removed 2 bases at V and 6 bases at J, leaving 6 bases unmatched. Germline V gene lookup returns CDR1 MGHRA and CDR2 YSYEKL. The CDR3, as DNA: TGCGCCAGCAGCCAATTGACAGGGGCGGGCGAGCAGTACTTC. Translation gives CASSQLTGAGEQYF.

The chain carries TRBV7-2 and TRBJ1-1, with 7 bases that match TRBD1. Germline V gene data show CDR1 as SGHTA and CDR2 as FQGNSA. The junction had 5 bases not matched to a gene; V was cut back by 7 bases and J by 3 bases. The CDR3 covers 13 residues. The chain's CDR3 is CASTADRHTEAFF. DNA of the CDR3: TGTGCCAGCACCGCGGACAGGCACACTGAAGCTTTCTTT.

The V call is TRBV5-1, the J call TRBJ1-2; D not resolved. This CDR3 comprises 15 residues. Germline-derived CDR1 and CDR2 are SGHRS and YFSETQ. The germline V and J ends were trimmed by 2 bases and 5 bases, with 16 bases remaining between them. In DNA form, the CDR3 reads TGCGCCAGCAGCTTCGGCACAGCTGGGAGATATGGCTACACCTTC. Protein product: CASSFGTAGRYGYTF.

J is TRBJ2-2 and V is TRBV5-1; 7 bases align to TRBD1. The CDR3 totals 15 residues. From germline, CDR1 is SGHRS and CDR2 YFSETQ. Trimming removed 4 bases from V and 4 bases from J; junction bases left unmatched: 7. CDR3 sequence: CASSPDRAGTGELFF. The CDR3 DNA is TGCGCCAGCAGCCCTGACAGGGCGGGCACCGGGGAGCTGTTTTTT.

This chain uses TRBV9 with TRBJ1-3, with D unresolved. The V gene lost 0 bases and the J gene lost 0 bases, with 4 bases spanning the gap. This CDR3 spans 14 amino acids. Germline loops: CDR1 SGDLS, CDR2 YYNGEE. Here the CDR3 reads CASSVAGSGNTIYF. In DNA form, the CDR3 reads TGTGCCAGCAGCGTAGCGGGCTCTGGAAACACCATATATTTT.

The gene calls are TRBV7-2 and TRBJ1-1; no definite D call. This CDR3 is 16 amino acids long. Trimming shortened V by 5 bases and J by 0 bases, and 16 bases separated the two germline ends. CDR1 and CDR2 from the germline V gene are SGHTA and FQGNSA. In nucleotides, the CDR3 is TGTGCCAGCAGCCTCGTCATCTCAAGGTTGAACACTGAAGCTTTCTTT. This gives the protein CASSLVISRLNTEAFF.

The chain links TRBV7-9 to TRBJ2-2, with 9 bases that match TRBD1. The CDR3 contains 15 residues. Germline lookup yields CDR1 SEHNR and CDR2 FQNEAQ (reference sequence). V lost 5 bases, J lost 6 bases, and 7 bases stayed unmatched. The CDR3 nucleotides read TGTGCCAGCAGCCCGGGACAGGGTAACTCCGGGGAGCTGTTTTTT. Amino acid sequence: CASSPGQGNSGELFF.

The rearrangement links TRBV7-2 to TRBJ1-5; perhaps TRBD1 as D (5 bases). The V gene's germline CDR1 is SGHTA and CDR2 FQGNSA. There are 13 residues in the CDR3. Trimming took off 1 base at V and 7 bases at J, with 8 bases between the two ends. The CDR3 sequence is CASSLVRGQPQHF. CDR3 bases: TGTGCCAGCAGCTTAGTCCGGGGGCAGCCCCAGCATTTT. The variable domain in full, with the rest retrieved from reference TRBV7-2 and TRBJ1-5, is GAGVSQSPSNKVTEKGKDVELRCDPISGHTALYWYRQSLGQGLEFLIYFQGNSAPDKSGLPSDRFSAERTGGSVSTLTIQRTQQEDSAVYLCASSLVRGQPQHFGDGTRLSIL.

The chain combines TRBV5-6 with TRBJ2-7; possible D gene TRBD2, 6 bases. V shed 0 bases and J shed 3 bases, with 16 bases lying between them. The CDR3 contains 16 residues. From germline, CDR1 is SGHDT and CDR2 YYEEEE. CDR3 loop: CASSLARRDRNYEQYF. For the CDR3, the DNA is TGTGCCAGCAGCTTGGCCAGGAGGGACCGAAACTACGAGCAGTACTTC. The full variable domain, completed using reference TRBV5-6 and TRBJ2-7, is DAGVTQSPTHLIKTRGQQVTLRCSPKSGHDTVSWYQQALGQGPQFIFQYYEEEERQRGNFPDRFSGHQFPNYSSELNVNALLLGDSALYLCASSLARRDRNYEQYFGPGTRLTVT.

The V call is TRBV5-1, the J call TRBJ2-7; 10 nucleotides align to TRBD1. The germline V gene encodes CDR1 SGHRS and CDR2 YFSETQ. V was pared by 3 bases and J by 2 bases, with 11 bases of the junction left unmatched. The CDR3 totals 17 residues. CDR3 nucleotide sequence: TGCGCCAGCAGCTCCCTAAGAAGGGACAGGGGAACCTACGAGCAGTACTTC. Translation: CASSSLRRDRGTYEQYF.

The chain is built from TRBV28 and TRBJ2-3; D might be TRBD2 (5 bases). Germline V gene sequence: CDR1 MDHEN, CDR2 SYDVKM. V lost 10 bases, J lost 0 bases, and 11 bases lay in between. The CDR3 sequence is 13 residues long. The CDR3 DNA sequence: TGTGCCACCGATGGCGGGAGCACAGATACGCAGTATTTT. Amino acid sequence: CATDGGSTDTQYF.

This chain connects TRBV6-5 to TRBJ1-1; D is perhaps TRBD1 (6 bases). Germline V gene data show CDR1 as MNHEY and CDR2 as SVGAGI. Trimming stripped 2 bases from V and 3 bases from J, with 13 bases between. The CDR3 contains 15 residues. As DNA, the CDR3 is TGTGCCAGCAGTTACGGGGGGCGGAGGGACACTGAAGCTTTCTTT. Its translation is CASSYGGRRDTEAFF.

Comments on this clone: This sample also contains other DNA sequences that code for the same CDR3. The rearrangement uses TRBV7-2 and TRBJ1-2, with TRBD1 matching over 9 bases. J gave up 7 bases and V 4 bases, and 4 bases lay outside the gene matches. CDR1 is SGHTA, CDR2 FQGNSA, per germline. This CDR3 region has 13 residues. CDR3: CASSSDRGGGYTF. CDR3 sequence (DNA): TGTGCCAGCAGCTCGGACAGGGGAGGTGGCTACACCTTC. The complete variable domain, with remaining parts taken from reference TRBV7-2 and TRBJ1-2, reads GAGVSQSPSNKVTEKGKDVELRCDPISGHTALYWYRQSLGQGLEFLIYFQGNSAPDKSGLPSDRFSAERTGGSVSTLTIQRTQQEDSAVYLCASSSDRGGGYTFGSGTRLTVV.

J is TRBJ2-7 and V is TRBV10-3; D is possibly TRBD1 (6 bases). Germline V lookup: CDR1 ENHRY, CDR2 SYGVKD. This CDR3 has 13 residues. Trimming removed 8 bases from V and 2 bases from J, with 13 bases in between. The CDR3 loop is CAISDSLTYEQYF. CDR3 DNA: TGTGCCATCTCGGACAGTTTGACCTACGAGCAGTACTTC.

Only one count was recorded for this clone. The genes are TRBV10-3 and TRBJ1-4; perhaps TRBD1 as D (6 bases). Trimming stripped 11 bases from V and 8 bases from J, with 18 bases between. From germline, CDR1 is ENHRY and CDR2 SYGVKD. The CDR3 loop spans 13 amino acids. The CDR3 nucleotides are TGTGCCGCCCACAGGGAGATGAAGGAAAAACTGTTTTTT. Amino acids: CAAHREMKEKLFF.

This rearrangement joins TRBV2 to TRBJ2-2; D not resolved. V was pared by 2 bases and J by 5 bases, with 9 bases between. Germline assignment: CDR1 SNHLY and CDR2 FYNNEI. The CDR3 has 14 amino acids. CDR3 region: CASSEYRPTGELFF. CDR3 in DNA: TGTGCCAGCAGTGAATATCGCCCGACCGGGGAGCTGTTTTTT.

The genes are TRBV6-6 and TRBJ2-5; D call uncertain. The CDR3 runs 13 residues. Trimming cost V 0 bases and J 4 bases, with 6 bases left between them. From germline, CDR1 is MNHNY and CDR2 SVGAGI (reference sequence). CDR3 protein: CASSYSIGETQYF. The CDR3 DNA sequence: TGTGCCAGCAGTTACTCGATTGGAGAGACCCAGTACTTC.